This T cell receptor beta chain emerged from a study of blood T cell repertoires in COVID-19. Across the whole study: Acute and convalescent COVID-19 specimens originated in the United States, Italy and Spain. Sample material is recorded as cDNA or gDNA derived from T cells, B-cell-depleted T cells, or PBMCs.

Per the original data handling: Estimated nucleated cell counts came from reference gene primer amplification. Using immunoSEQ multiplex PCR, the repertoire was profiled, and TCRdb retains in-frame clones only, with some absent. Clone size and V and J calls were adopted from that table, with D and trimming inferred from the DNA. The sample lists about 210,000 clones; 80% to 85% were seen once. The ends were cut back, 2 bases at V and 5 bases at J, with 9 bases in the middle. CDR1 is SQVTM, CDR2 ANQGSEA, per germline. The CDR3 runs 12 residues. The study assigned cohorts using participant-reported clinical history.

The chain carries TRBV29-1 and TRBJ2-5, with unresolved D. The clonotype was recovered from a woman aged 45-60 years with acute COVID-19. Sequenced input: PBMCs or T cells enriched from blood (not recorded which). CDR3 in DNA: TGCAGCGTTGAATTGATGGCTGAGACCCAGTACTTC. This translates into CSVELMAETQYF.